Listed below are T cell receptor beta chains from one sample, sequenced in a study of CD8 T cells in ankylosing spondylitis. TCRdb analysed the 5' RACE reads with MiXCR anew, one entry per CDR3 protein. The sample consists of more than 650,000 distinct CDR3 sequences, about 12% of them appearing once. Sequencing input: blood, either unsorted or a sorted T cell fraction (not recorded which). Receptors originate from a male donor with ankylosing spondylitis. Both conserved end residues are part of each CDR3. D genes are given only for firm matches. Size is stated for part of the rows, as once, few or many counts, or as a class when the clone is expanded.

clone size,D gene,V gene,CDR3 length,J gene,CDR3 DNA,CDR3 protein
-,-,TRBV14,15,TRBJ2-5,TGTGCCAGCAGCCAAGGTTGGGGCTGGGAAGAGACCCAGTACTTC,CASSQGWGWEETQYF
few,TRBD2,TRBV20-1,15,TRBJ2-7,TGCAGTGCTACTCGACTAGCGGGAGAGGTCTACGAGCAGTACTTC,CSATRLAGEVYEQYF
few,TRBD2,TRBV20-1,15,TRBJ2-1,TGCAGTGCCGACCCACTAGCGGGGTCCTACAATGAGCAGTTCTTC,CSADPLAGSYNEQFF
few,-,TRBV5-1,13,TRBJ2-2,TGCGCCAGCAGGTGGCGAGACACCGGGGAGCTGTTTTTT,CASRWRDTGELFF
many,-,TRBV30,15,TRBJ1-6,TGTGCCTGGAGTGTAATGGCAGGGGAGAATTCACCCCTCCACTTT,CAWSVMAGENSPLHF
-,-,TRBV15,11,TRBJ1-2,TGTGCCACCAGCAAAAGCAGGGGCTACACCTTC,CATSKSRGYTF
-,-,TRBV15,13,TRBJ1-2,TGTGCCACCAGCATAGGGACGGCCCGCGGCTACACCTTC,CATSIGTARGYTF
-,TRBD2,TRBV5-1,14,TRBJ2-7,TGCGCCAGCAGCTTGAATCTAGCGGGAGACGAGCAGTACTTC,CASSLNLAGDEQYF
few,-,TRBV18,15,TRBJ2-1,TGTGCCAGCTTTCGAGGAGGGGACTCCTACAATGAGCAGTTCTTC,CASFRGGDSYNEQFF
-,-,TRBV4-3,16,TRBJ1-3,TGCGCCAGCAGCCAGGGGGACGCCGGCTCTGGAAACACCATATATTTT,CASSQGDAGSGNTIYF
-,TRBD2,TRBV6-2/TRBV6-3,16,TRBJ2-2,TGTGCCAGCAACCTCGGACTAGCGGGGGCCACCGGGGAGCTGTTTTTT,CASNLGLAGATGELFF
-,-,TRBV10-3,13,TRBJ1-2,TGTGCCATCAGTAAGTCGGGGAGGCCTGGCTACACCTTC,CAISKSGRPGYTF
-,-,TRBV6-2/TRBV6-3,15,TRBJ2-2,TGTGCCAGCAGTGTAAGAAACACAGCGGCTCGGGAGCTGTTTTTT,CASSVRNTAARELFF
many,TRBD2,TRBV5-1,15,TRBJ2-1,TGCGCCAGCAGCTTGGGCGTAGCGGGAAGCGATGAGCAGTTCTTC,CASSLGVAGSDEQFF
few,TRBD2,TRBV20-1,15,TRBJ2-2,TGCAGTGCTATCACTAGCGGGAGGGCCTCGGGGGAGCTGTTTTTT,CSAITSGRASGELFF
-,-,TRBV29-1,12,TRBJ2-5,TGCAGCGTACAAAGGGGTTTCGAGACCCAGTACTTC,CSVQRGFETQYF
few,-,TRBV25-1,14,TRBJ2-2,TGTGCCAGCAGTGTGGGGGCGCAGAGCGGGGAGCTGTTTTTT,CASSVGAQSGELFF